These 29 T cell receptor beta chains came from one sample sequenced in a study of CD8+CD57+ T cells in acquired aplastic anemia. CDR3 and TCR beta VDJ profiling relied on genomic DNA as the template. TCRdb re-called the reads through MiXCR, storing one row per CDR3 protein. The sample records roughly 100,000 distinct CDR3 sequences, about 67% being singletons. Sequencing involved patients with CD8+CD57+ cell expansion previously shown by flow cytometry. Input material: sorted CD4+, CD8+, or CD8+CD57+ T cells (not recorded which) from PBMCs. Every receptor here comes from a human donor with aplastic anemia.

The J gene is TRBJ1-6, the V gene TRBV20-1; perhaps TRBD1 as D (5 bases). The ends were cut back, 1 base at V and 10 bases at J, with 14 bases in the middle. The CDR3 totals 14 residues. CDR1 DFQATT and CDR2 SNEGSKA come from the germline V gene (reference sequence). The CDR3 DNA is TGCAGTGCTAGAGGGGGCGGGGAGGCCTCACCCCTCCACTTT. It specifies CSARGGGEASPLHF.

The chain links TRBV7-9 to TRBJ2-1, with unresolved D. This CDR3 spans 12 amino acids. CDR1 is SEHNR and CDR2 is FQNEAQ in the germline V gene (reference sequence). V gave up 4 bases and J gave up 5 bases, with 6 bases separating them. The CDR3 region is CASSSANNEQFF. The CDR3 bases are TGTGCCAGCAGCTCGGCCAACAATGAGCAGTTCTTC.

The chain carries TRBV7-9 and TRBJ1-2, with 10 bases aligning to TRBD1. Losses at the gene ends were 5 bases for V and 4 bases for J; bases not matched to a gene: 7. This CDR3 spans 15 amino acids. The germline V gene encodes CDR1 SEHNR and CDR2 FQNEAQ (reference sequence). CDR3 sequence reads: CASSHRDRGVYGYTF. The CDR3 nucleotides read TGTGCCAGCAGCCACCGGGACAGGGGAGTCTATGGCTACACCTTC.

As concerns this clonotype: Just one base apart from a much larger clone, this may be a read error. The genes are TRBV11-1 and TRBJ2-3; tentative D call: TRBD2 (5 bases). The CDR3 spans 15 residues. In germline, CDR1 is SGHAT, CDR2 FQDESV (reference sequence). CDR3 in amino acids: CTSSLRTRGTDTQYF. The CDR3 nucleotides read TGTACCAGCAGCTTACGGACGCGGGGCACAGATACGCAGTATTTT.

V usage is TRBV29-1 and J usage is TRBJ1-1, with D possibly matching TRBD1 (5 bases). Germline CDR1 reads SQVTM; CDR2 reads ANQGSEA. Trimming removed 3 bases from V and 5 bases from J, with 13 bases in between. The CDR3 has 13 residues. The DNA for the CDR3 is TGCAGCGTTGAGGTGGGGGAGGGAACTGAAGCTTTCTTT. It translates to CSVEVGEGTEAFF.

Only one count was recorded for this clonotype. This chain joins TRBV20-1 and TRBJ1-6; D remains ambiguous. Germline lookup yields CDR1 DFQATT and CDR2 SNEGSKA (reference sequence). The CDR3 is 14 amino acids. V lost 6 bases and J lost 4, with 13 bases in between. CDR3: CSAVSDGYNSPLHF. CDR3 DNA sequence: TGCAGTGCCGTATCGGACGGGTATAATTCACCCCTCCACTTT.

The chain employs TRBV20-1 and TRBJ2-1, with D possibly being TRBD1 or TRBD2 (5 bases each). The CDR3 is 16 residues long. Germline CDR1 and CDR2: DFQATT and SNEGSKA (reference sequence). V shed 7 bases and J shed 10 bases, with 29 bases lying between them. The CDR3 nucleotides are TGCAGTGTTATCAATCAGGGTATAACGGGGTTCGGCGAGCAGTTCTTC. The encoded protein is CSVINQGITGFGEQFF.

This clonotype was detected many times. The CDR3 DNA sequence: TGCAGTGCTAGCGAGCGGGGGTCCTACAATGAGCAGTTCTTC. This gives the protein CSASERGSYNEQFF. The chain uses TRBV20-1 and TRBJ2-1; 8 positions agree with TRBD2. V lost 3 bases and J lost 1; bases outside the gene matches: 2. The CDR3 has 14 residues. The germline V gene encodes CDR1 DFQATT and CDR2 SNEGSKA (reference sequence).

The chain joins TRBV10-3 to TRBJ2-7, with TRBD2 as a possible D gene (6 bases). V lost 10 bases and J 6 bases, leaving 22 bases between the germline ends. Germline CDR1 ENHRY, CDR2 SYGVKD. This CDR3 region has 14 residues. The chain's CDR3 is CASSPSSGVGEQYF. The CDR3 nucleotides are TGTGCCAGCTCACCATCCTCGGGGGTAGGCGAGCAGTACTTC.

J is TRBJ1-2 and V is TRBV29-1, with D possibly being TRBD1 (5 bases). Germline V gene lookup returns CDR1 SQVTM and CDR2 ANQGSEA. The germline V and J ends were trimmed by 5 bases and 8 bases, with 12 bases remaining between them. This CDR3 contains 11 residues. The CDR3 here is CSVPGNGGYTF. The CDR3, as DNA: TGCAGCGTTCCAGGGAATGGAGGCTACACCTTC. Together with reference TRBV29-1 and TRBJ1-2, the CDR3 gives the full variable domain: SAVISQKPSRDICQRGTSLTIQCQVDSQVTMMFWYRQQPGQSLTLIATANQGSEATYESGFVIDKFPISRPNLTFSTLTVSNMSPEDSSIYLCSVPGNGGYTFGSGTRLTVV.

The chain has TRBV2 and TRBJ1-1; no clear D gene. The CDR3 consists of 13 residues. Germline V CDR1 and CDR2: SNHLY, FYNNEI. V lost 5 bases to trimming and J lost 4 bases, with 11 bases between them. This CDR3 reads CASSPTTSTEAFF. The CDR3 bases are TGTGCCAGCAGTCCGACGACAAGCACTGAAGCTTTCTTT.

The CDR3 region is CSASPLLTDKVTDTQYF. The CDR3 DNA sequence: TGCAGTGCTAGTCCGTTGTTAACGGATAAAGTAACAGATACGCAGTATTTT. The rearrangement joins TRBV20-1 to TRBJ2-3; D call uncertain. Trimming took 3 bases from V and 3 from J, leaving 22 bases between them. Germline CDR1 and CDR2: DFQATT and SNEGSKA (reference sequence). The CDR3 extends over 17 amino acids.

The genes are TRBV4-1 and TRBJ2-2, with D unresolved. Germline values: CDR1 MGHRA, CDR2 YSYEKL. The CDR3 contains 13 residues. Trimming removed 0 bases at V and 6 bases at J, with 5 bases between. The CDR3 bases are TGCGCCAGCAGCCAAGATTTATCCGGGGAGCTGTTTTTT. This encodes CASSQDLSGELFF.

The genes are TRBV19 and TRBJ2-1, with 7 bases fitting TRBD1. CDR3 length: 11 residues. Germline values: CDR1 LNHDA, CDR2 SQIVND (reference sequence). Unmatched junction bases numbered 2, after V lost 8 bases and J lost 7 bases. The CDR3 region is CASRRGNEQFF. The CDR3 DNA follows: TGTGCCAGTCGCAGGGGGAATGAGCAGTTCTTC.

This clonotype showed up just once. The rearrangement joins TRBV20-1 to TRBJ1-4; D is unresolved. V lost 4 bases and J 7 bases, leaving 16 bases between the germline ends. Germline V gives CDR1 DFQATT, CDR2 SNEGSKA (reference sequence). The CDR3 has 14 residues. The CDR3 bases are TGCAGTGCTAACAAGCCGGGGTACTTTGAAAAACTGTTTTTT. Translation gives CSANKPGYFEKLFF.

The genes are TRBV2 and TRBJ2-1; TRBD1 might be the D (6 bases). The CDR3 has 13 amino acids. With 10 bases removed from V and 5 bases from J, the gap between germline ends came to 15 bases. Germline CDR1 SNHLY, CDR2 FYNNEI. For the CDR3, the DNA is TGTGCCATCGCCGACTGGACAGACAATGAGCAGTTCTTC. Residues: CAIADWTDNEQFF. Looking up the rest from reference TRBV2 and TRBJ2-1 gives the full variable domain: EPEVTQTPSHQVTQMGQEVILRCVPISNHLYFYWYRQILGQKVEFLVSFYNNEISEKSEIFDDQFSVERPDGSNFTLKIRSTKLEDSAMYFCAIADWTDNEQFFGPGTRLTVL.

The chain links TRBV20-1 to TRBJ2-1; D possibly matches TRBD1 or TRBD2 (5 bases each). This CDR3 region has 12 residues. The germline V gene encodes CDR1 DFQATT and CDR2 SNEGSKA (reference sequence). Trimming removed 6 bases at V and 5 bases at J, with 11 bases between. The CDR3, as DNA: TGCAGTGCCTCCGGGGCCCACAATGAGCAGTTCTTC. Encoded protein: CSASGAHNEQFF.

The V call is TRBV2, the J call TRBJ1-6, with TRBD1 as a possible D gene (5 bases). V lost 4 bases, J lost 7 bases, and 11 bases lay in between. The CDR3 spans 14 residues. CDR1 is SNHLY, CDR2 FYNNEI, per germline. CDR3 sequence (DNA): TGTGCCAGCAGTGTCGTAGCAGGGAATTCACCCCTCCACTTT. It translates to CASSVVAGNSPLHF.

This clonotype is a singleton in its sample. The rearrangement joins TRBV19 to TRBJ2-1; 7 nucleotides agree with TRBD1. CDR3 size: 14 residues. CDR1 is LNHDA and CDR2 is SQIVND in the germline V gene (reference sequence). Unmatched junction bases numbered 7, after V lost 3 bases and J lost 8 bases. DNA for the CDR3: TGTGCCAGTAGTATCGTAGGGGGCCGCGATGAGCAGTTCTTC. This encodes CASSIVGGRDEQFF.

This rearrangement joins TRBV15 to TRBJ2-5, with D unclear. V shed 0 bases and J shed 4 bases, with 6 bases lying between them. Germline assignment: CDR1 LNHNV and CDR2 YYDKDF (reference sequence). This CDR3 contains 13 residues. The chain's CDR3 is CATSREVGETQYF. CDR3 in DNA: TGTGCCACCAGCAGAGAAGTGGGAGAGACCCAGTACTTC.

Concerning this clonotype: This may be a read error: a much more frequent sequence differs by one nucleotide. The chain employs TRBV4-1 and TRBJ2-1, with D perhaps TRBD2 (5 bases). This CDR3 is 15 amino acids long. The germline CDR1 and CDR2 sequences are MGHRA and YSYEKL. CDR3 nucleotides: TGCGCCAGCAGCCCTAGCAGCAGCTCCTACAATGGGCAGTTCTTC. Translated: CASSPSSSSYNGQFF.

The chain links TRBV2 to TRBJ2-2; no clear D gene. The CDR3 covers 14 residues. The V end was cut by 7 bases, the J end by 5 bases, with 14 bases between. Germline CDR1 reads SNHLY; CDR2 reads FYNNEI. The CDR3 coding sequence is TGTGCCAGCATGCGAGAGGCGTTTACCGGGGAGCTGTTTTTT. This sequence encodes CASMREAFTGELFF. Variable domain in full (rest from reference TRBV2 and TRBJ2-2): EPEVTQTPSHQVTQMGQEVILRCVPISNHLYFYWYRQILGQKVEFLVSFYNNEISEKSEIFDDQFSVERPDGSNFTLKIRSTKLEDSAMYFCASMREAFTGELFFGEGSRLTVL.

This clonotype was counted only a few times. V is TRBV12-5 and J is TRBJ1-3; 9 bases are a match to TRBD1. The CDR3 contains 20 residues. Trimming removed 1 base from V and 0 bases from J; junction bases left unmatched: 13. Per the germline V gene, CDR1 is LGHNT and CDR2 is FRNRAP. In nucleotides, the CDR3 is TGTGCTAGTGGTTTGGGTCCGGGACAGGGAGTAGGGGGCTCTGGAAACACCATATATTTT. Amino acids: CASGLGPGQGVGGSGNTIYF. Supplemented by reference TRBV12-5 and TRBJ1-3, the full variable domain reads DARVTQTPRHKVTEMGQEVTMRCQPILGHNTVFWYRQTMMQGLELLAYFRNRAPLDDSGMPKDRFSAEMPDATLATLKIQPSEPRDSAVYFCASGLGPGQGVGGSGNTIYFGEGSWLTVV.

The chain couples TRBV19 to TRBJ2-7; 9 nucleotides line up with TRBD1. Germline CDR1 LNHDA, CDR2 SQIVND (reference sequence). This CDR3 comprises 14 residues. V lost 3 bases to trimming and J lost 3 bases; unmatched junction nucleotides: 3. CDR3: CASSIWGQGYEQYF. DNA for the CDR3: TGTGCCAGTAGTATTTGGGGACAGGGCTACGAGCAGTACTTC.

The chain is built from TRBV20-1 and TRBJ2-5; D unclear. The CDR3 has 12 amino acids. Germline assignment: CDR1 DFQATT and CDR2 SNEGSKA (reference sequence). V dropped 3 bases and J dropped 5 bases, with 10 bases sitting between them. The CDR3 region has the DNA TGCAGTGCTAGTCCCCTCTTGGAGACCCAGTACTTC. Translating gives CSASPLLETQYF.

The chain links TRBV20-1 to TRBJ2-7, with TRBD1 matching 8 bases. After removal of 5 bases from V and 2 bases from J, the junction contained 8 bases not matched to a gene. There are 14 residues in the CDR3. Germline CDR1 reads DFQATT; CDR2 reads SNEGSKA (reference sequence). The CDR3 DNA sequence: TGCAGTGCTCCCTTGGACAGGGACCCCTACGAGCAGTACTTC. Translating gives CSAPLDRDPYEQYF.

As regards this clonotype: The junction and the germline gene differ at one end; a read error may be behind it. CDR3 nucleotides: TGCAGTGCTAGAGGGGAGGGGCTGGTCTTC. It is translated as CSARGEGLVF. J is TRBJ2-7 and V is TRBV20-1; 7 positions agree with TRBD2. This CDR3 comprises 10 residues. CDR1 is DFQATT and CDR2 is SNEGSKA in the germline V gene (reference sequence).

This clonotype was counted a few times. V and J are TRBV29-1 and TRBJ1-6; TRBD1 matches at 7 bases. The CDR3 runs to 13 residues. J lost 5 bases, V lost 6 bases, and 4 bases had no gene match. From germline, CDR1 is SQVTM and CDR2 ANQGSEA. The CDR3 region has the DNA TGCAGCGTCCAGACAGGGAATAATTCACCCCTCCACTTT. Its translation: CSVQTGNNSPLHF.

The chain couples TRBV20-1 to TRBJ2-1; D is uncertain. CDR3 size: 14 residues. The V gene's germline CDR1 is DFQATT and CDR2 SNEGSKA (reference sequence). V was shortened by 3 bases and J by 0 bases, with 9 bases between the two germline ends. CDR3 DNA: TGCAGTGCTAGGGACGCCAGCTCCTACAATGAGCAGTTCTTC. Translating it yields CSARDASSYNEQFF.